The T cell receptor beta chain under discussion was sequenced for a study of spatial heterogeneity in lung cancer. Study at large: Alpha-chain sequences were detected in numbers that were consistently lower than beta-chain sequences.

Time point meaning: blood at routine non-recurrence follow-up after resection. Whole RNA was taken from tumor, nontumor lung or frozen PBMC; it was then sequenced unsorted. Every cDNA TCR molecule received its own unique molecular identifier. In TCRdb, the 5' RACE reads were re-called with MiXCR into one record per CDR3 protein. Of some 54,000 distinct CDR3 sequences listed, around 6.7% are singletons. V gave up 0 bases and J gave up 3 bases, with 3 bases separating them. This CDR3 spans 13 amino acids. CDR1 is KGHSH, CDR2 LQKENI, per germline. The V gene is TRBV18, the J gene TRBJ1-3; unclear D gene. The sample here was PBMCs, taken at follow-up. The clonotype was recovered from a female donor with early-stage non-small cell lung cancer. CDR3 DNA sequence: TGTGCCAGCTCACCACCGGGTGGAAACACCATATATTTT. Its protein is CASSPPGGNTIYF.